This record concerns one T cell receptor (beta chain) sequence. Other DNA sequences of this sample code for an identical CDR3. The CDR3 runs to 14 residues. Per germline, CDR1 LNHDA and CDR2 SQIVND (reference sequence). The V segment lost 6 bases and the J segment 5 bases; nucleotides outside the gene matches: 6. The data are from a study of blood T cell repertoires in COVID-19. On the study more broadly: Samples taken during acute and convalescent COVID-19 were collected in the United States, Italy and Spain. Nucleic acid was either cDNA or gDNA, and it came from T cells, B-cell-depleted T cells, or PBMCs.

In the original processing: Amplification of reference gene primers provided the estimated nucleated cell counts. Data came from immunoSEQ multiplex PCR; TCRdb stores just in-frame clones and leaves some out. V and J calls and clone size follow that table, whereas D and trimming were derived from the DNA. The sample has about 60,000 clones; around 93% are singletons. Material: peripheral blood. The source is a human donor in a cohort sampled during active COVID-19. The V call is TRBV19, the J call TRBJ2-2; TRBD1 aligns across 7 bases. For the CDR3, the DNA is TGTGCCAGTAGCCTCACAGGGGCAACCGGGGAGCTGTTTTTT. Translating gives CASSLTGATGELFF.